This entry concerns a single T cell receptor beta chain. The target antigen is unknown. Amplification of TCR beta CDR3 regions was performed using RNA transcripts as template. Using the HTBI primer set, a first-round RT-PCR was run on the TCR CDR3. One entry per CDR3 protein, called by TCRdb with MiXCR from the multiplex PCR reads. The data contain a few hundred thousand distinct CDR3 sequences, roughly 50% of them singletons. This record belongs to a study of T cells in Graves' hyperthyroidism and ophthalmopathy. Study results and limitations: Expanded thyroid clonotypes (above 0.001) were mostly also found in blood.

The sequence was obtained from a young woman with Graves' hyperthyroidism. Source material: peripheral blood or thyroid tissue (not recorded which).

CDR3 amino acids: CASSQVSGTVNEKLFF. As DNA, the CDR3 is TGTGCCAGCAGCCAAGTATCCGGGACAGTGAATGAAAAACTGTTTTTT. The V gene is TRBV7-9, the J gene TRBJ1-4; 7 bases fit TRBD1. With V trimmed by 5 bases and J by 5 bases, 11 bases remained unmatched. CDR1 is SEHNR, CDR2 FQNEAQ, per germline (reference sequence). The CDR3 extends over 16 amino acids. The whole variable domain, filled in from reference TRBV7-9 and TRBJ1-4, reads DTGVSQNPRHKITKRGQNVTFRCDPISEHNRLYWYRQTLGQGPEFLTYFQNEAQLEKSRLLSDRFSAERPKGSFSTLEIQRTEQGDSAMYLCASSQVSGTVNEKLFFGSGTQLSVL.